Shown below are 12 T cell receptor beta chains from a single sample sequenced in a study of regulatory T cells in long-lasting Graves disease. Libraries of TCR beta came from iRepertoire HTBI primers plus Arm-PCR of CDR3 regions. TCRdb re-analysed the multiplex PCR reads in MiXCR, keeping a single row per CDR3 protein. The sample contains roughly 520,000 distinct CDR3 sequences, more than 10% of which appear only once. Time point described: newly diagnosed GD, antithyroid drugs for less than 3 months. The TCR library was made from RNA that had been extracted from PBMCs in TRIzol. The same sample was also studied in work on T cells in Graves' hyperthyroidism and ophthalmopathy.

This specimen was peripheral blood mononuclear cells (PBMCs), taken at new diagnosis, from a patient treated with antithyroid drugs. The receptor set was obtained from a woman aged 30 to 39 with Graves disease.

This clonotype has just one count. The gene calls are TRBV2 and TRBJ2-5, with a possible D match to TRBD1 (5 bases). Per germline, CDR1 SNHLY and CDR2 FYNNEI. The CDR3 is made up of 16 amino acids. Trimming took off 6 bases at V and 4 bases at J, with 21 bases between the two ends. The CDR3 spells CASSQGRAGSGETQYF. The CDR3 nucleotides read TGTGCCAGCAGCCAAGGTCGGGCAGGGTCGGGAGAGACCCAGTACTTC.

This clonotype was detected many times. The chain joins TRBV3-1 to TRBJ1-1, with D unresolved. Trimming stripped 0 bases from V and 6 bases from J, with 2 bases between. This CDR3 has 11 residues. CDR1 and CDR2 from the germline V gene are LGHDT and YNNKEL (reference sequence). The CDR3 sequence: CASSQDAEAFF. In DNA, the CDR3 is TGTGCCAGCAGCCAAGATGCTGAAGCTTTCTTT.

This clonotype showed up many times. The V call is TRBV14, the J call TRBJ2-5; weak D call: TRBD2 (5 bases). CDR1 and CDR2 from the germline V gene are SGHDN and FVKESK. The V gene lost 1 base and the J gene lost 7 bases, with 10 bases spanning the gap. CDR3 length: 13 amino acids. The CDR3 region has the DNA TGTGCCAGCAGCCAAGTCTCCCGGGGGACCCAGTACTTC. As protein: CASSQVSRGTQYF. The variable domain in full, with the rest retrieved from reference TRBV14 and TRBJ2-5, is EAGVTQFPSHSVIEKGQTVTLRCDPISGHDNLYWYRRVMGKEIKFLLHFVKESKQDESGMPNNRFLAERTGGTYSTLKVQPAELEDSGVYFCASSQVSRGTQYFGPGTRLLVL.

The rearrangement links TRBV4-3 to TRBJ1-3, with TRBD1 as a possible D gene (5 bases). CDR3 length: 15 amino acids. Looked up from germline, CDR1 is LGHNA and CDR2 is YSLEER. V lost 4 bases, J lost 0 bases, and 10 bases lay in between. The CDR3, as DNA: TGCGCCAGCAGCCTGGACAAAAGCTCTGGAAACACCATATATTTT. Amino acid sequence: CASSLDKSSGNTIYF.

This clonotype was seen at least ten times. The chain combines TRBV7-9 with TRBJ2-1, with 12 bases identical to TRBD1. The germline CDR1 and CDR2 sequences are SEHNR and FQNEAQ (reference sequence). This CDR3 has 16 amino acids. Trimming removed 6 bases from V and 4 bases from J; junction bases left unmatched: 7. The CDR3 region has the DNA TGTGCCAGCAGGCCTGGGACAGGGGGCAGTTACAATGAGCAGTTCTTC. This sequence encodes CASRPGTGGSYNEQFF.

This clonotype has a count of ten or more. The chain has TRBV5-8 and TRBJ2-1; 8 bases align to TRBD2. The V gene's germline CDR1 is SGHTS and CDR2 YDEGEE. V shed 1 base and J 6 bases; nucleotides not matched to a gene: 9. CDR3 length: 16 residues. The CDR3: CASSLYSRGRSNEQFF. CDR3 in DNA: TGTGCCAGCAGCTTGTACTCTCGCGGGAGGTCCAATGAGCAGTTCTTC.

This clonotype was detected only a few times. The chain has TRBV6-4 and TRBJ2-3; no firm D call. The CDR3 runs to 12 residues. With 7 bases removed from V and 3 bases from J, the gap between germline ends came to 8 bases. Germline CDR1 reads MRHNA; CDR2 reads SNTAGT. Here the CDR3 reads CASTTWTDTQYF. The CDR3, as DNA: TGTGCCAGCACCACTTGGACAGATACGCAGTATTTT.

V is TRBV2 and J is TRBJ2-3; D gene ambiguous. Germline loops: CDR1 SNHLY, CDR2 FYNNEI. V lost 3 bases and J 4 bases, leaving 8 bases between the germline ends. The CDR3 contains 13 residues. The CDR3 is CASSDLVADTQYF. The CDR3, as DNA: TGTGCCAGCAGTGATCTCGTGGCAGATACGCAGTATTTT.

This clonotype was seen repeatedly, ten times or more. This rearrangement joins TRBV19 to TRBJ2-5, with TRBD1 identical over 7 bases. The CDR3 totals 15 residues. Germline CDR1 reads LNHDA; CDR2 reads SQIVND (reference sequence). J lost 4 bases, V lost 4 bases, and 9 bases had no gene match. The CDR3 protein is CASSTQKGAGETQYF. For the CDR3, the DNA is TGTGCCAGTAGTACCCAGAAGGGGGCTGGAGAGACCCAGTACTTC.

This clonotype was counted at least ten times. The V call is TRBV24-1, the J call TRBJ2-5; 10 positions match TRBD1. CDR1 KGHDR and CDR2 SFDVKD come from the germline V gene. The CDR3 sequence is 15 residues long. V lost 5 bases to trimming and J lost 3 bases; unmatched junction nucleotides: 5. The CDR3 is CATSGKDRGEETQYF. CDR3 DNA: TGTGCCACCAGTGGTAAGGACAGGGGGGAAGAGACCCAGTACTTC.

This clonotype was detected ten times or more. DNA of the CDR3: TGTGCCAGCAGGTTACTGGAAGGGGATCAGCCCCAGCATTTT. It yields the protein CASRLLEGDQPQHF. The chain links TRBV6-2 or TRBV6-3 to TRBJ1-5; D might be TRBD1 (5 bases). V lost 6 bases and J lost 5, with 14 bases in between. CDR1 MNHEY and CDR2 SVGEGT come from the germline V gene. The length of the CDR3 is 14 residues.

This clonotype was recorded a few times. V usage is TRBV7-9 and J usage is TRBJ1-1; D remains ambiguous. Germline V gives CDR1 SEHNR, CDR2 FQNEAQ (reference sequence). The CDR3 has 15 amino acids. The V and J ends lost 2 bases and 1 base respectively, with 11 bases between them. The CDR3 DNA sequence: TGTGCCAGCAGCTTATACTCGGCTGCGAACACTGAAGCTTTCTTT. This gives the protein CASSLYSAANTEAFF.